This TCR beta chain appears in the sequencing data of a study of CD8+ T cells in alopecia areata (dated by TCRdb to between 2018 and 2020). At the level of the whole study: The treated patients took part in an open-label pilot trial in which moderate-to-severe alopecia areata was treated with oral tofacitinib at 5 to 10 mg twice daily. Human TCRbeta sequencing covered scalp tissue and sorted CD4+ and CD8+ peripheral blood T cells from patchy and totalis/universalis alopecia areata patients and healthy controls. Patients received tofacitinib for 6 to 18 months and were then followed off drug for 6 months to check for delayed response and recurrence. For the treated patients, the SALT score, which quantifies what percentage of scalp surface area is affected, served as the measure of disease severity. The study used high-throughput TCRbeta sequencing to examine T cell clonal expansion in alopecia areata, in both the C3H/HeJ mouse model and human patients. RNA was obtained with the PAXgene miRNA kit for fixed scalp, the miRNeasy kit for PBMCs, and the RNeasy kit for mouse skin. TCRbeta CDR3 regions were amplified by immunoSEQ multiplex PCR using 35 Vbeta forward and 13 Jbeta reverse primers. Clonality in the scalp was compared among normal scalp (n=4), patchy alopecia areata scalp (n=8), and alopecia totalis/universalis scalp (n=8). Tofacitinib-treated patients had biopsies at baseline and at 4 and 24 weeks of treatment, with a later scalp biopsy in several patients. The study at large found these results: Because the treated cohort was small and had only one nonresponder, larger studies are needed to examine links between baseline CD8+ expansion and response. Shared TCR sequences between patients were less evident than in mice, which may be partly attributable to HLA diversity in the patient population. Scalp clonality and the number of expanded CD8+ clones among the top 100 scalp clones were significantly decreased by tofacitinib. Many expanded lesional clones persisted in scalp and blood during tofacitinib treatment, which may partly explain relapse after stopping treatment. Scalp TCR repertoire analysis is complicated because resident alphabeta T cells in normal human skin are also sequenced, whereas mouse skin is dominated by gammadelta T cells. Lesional scalp, especially in alopecia totalis/universalis, showed higher clonality and more expanded CD8+ clones than normal scalp, suggesting antigenic drive.

The library was obtained by the immunoSEQ multiplex PCR assay. For TCR sequencing, RNA was extracted from every sample and reverse transcribed into cDNA to serve as template. SuperScript III was used for first-strand cDNA synthesis, primed with a 2:1 mix of oligo-dT and random hexamers. A synthetic immune receptor repertoire was used to assess amplification bias, and residual bias was removed computationally. As for the original processing: Raw reads were preprocessed for error removal, and CDR3 was defined according to IMGT conventions as running from the conserved cysteine to phenylalanine. To get clonality, Shannon entropy was normalized by log2 of the number of productive unique TCRs and the result was subtracted from 1. Whether each scalp clone was CD4 or CD8 was inferred by checking scalp TCRbeta sequences against the CD4 and CD8 repertoires from sorted blood. Held by TCRdb, this immuneACCESS table contains in-frame sequences only and omits some clones. Under half of the omission traces to an unresolved V gene where checked; the cause of the rest is unknown. The V and J calls and clone size were taken over from that table, and D and trimming were inferred from the DNA. This sample comprises 80,000 to 100,000 clones, 44% of them detected only once. The top ten clonotypes cover 18% of the sample.

The sample's time point label, decoded: 20 to 30 weeks on oral tofacitinib. The sample's treatment or condition label, decoded: oral pan-JAK inhibitor, 5-10 mg twice daily. Lesional scalp punch biopsies and peripheral blood were obtained from alopecia areata patients. PBMCs were isolated by density centrifugation and stained for CD3, CD4 and CD8, and CD4+ and CD8+ T cells were sorted on a FACSAria. Notes on this clone: Its antigen specificity is not known. Base qualities are missing; no much larger clone stands one base away.

Sequences SGHRS (CDR1) and YFSETQ (CDR2) are obtained from the germline V gene. Counted from cysteine to phenylalanine, this CDR3 has 13 amino acids. This entry keeps only the CDR3 DNA: 39 bases, framed from base 1. V was cut back by 4 bases and J by 6 bases, leaving a gap of 10 bases between them. This sequence was found in a human donor with alopecia areata. The sequence is built from TRBV5-1 and TRBJ2-2; 6 matching bases give a weak D call of TRBD1. The material was CD8+ T cells sorted from blood, obtained at week 24, from a patient treated with tofacitinib. The sequenced DNA: TGCGCCAGCAGCGGCTGGACAGCCGGGGAGCTGTTTTTT. This gives the protein CASSGWTAGELFF.